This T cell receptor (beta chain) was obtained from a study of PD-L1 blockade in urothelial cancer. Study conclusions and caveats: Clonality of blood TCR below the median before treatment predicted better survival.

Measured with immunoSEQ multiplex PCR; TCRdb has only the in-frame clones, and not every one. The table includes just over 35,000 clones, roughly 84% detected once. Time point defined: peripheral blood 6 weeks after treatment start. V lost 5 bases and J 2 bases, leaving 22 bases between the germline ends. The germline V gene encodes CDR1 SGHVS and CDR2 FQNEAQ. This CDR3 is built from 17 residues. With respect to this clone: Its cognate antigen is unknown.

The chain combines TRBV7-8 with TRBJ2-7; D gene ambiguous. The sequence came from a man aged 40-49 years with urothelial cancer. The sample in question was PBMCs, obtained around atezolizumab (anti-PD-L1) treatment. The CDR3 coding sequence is TGTGCCAGCAGCCCGCTTATGGAGACTGCCAATACCTACGAGCAGTACTTC. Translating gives CASSPLMETANTYEQYF.